This passage covers 14 T cell receptor beta chains from one sample sequenced in a study of regulatory T cells in long-lasting Graves disease. According to the study, TCR beta libraries were built with iRepertoire HTBI primers and CDR3-region Arm-PCR. TCRdb recomputed calls from the multiplex PCR reads with MiXCR, one row per CDR3 protein. Of around 240,000 distinct CDR3 sequences detected, around a sixth appear once; the ten largest clones hold 14%. This sample's time point: newly diagnosed GD, antithyroid drugs for less than 3 months. The TCR library was prepared using RNA isolated from PBMCs. The sample also formed part of further work on T cells in Graves' hyperthyroidism and ophthalmopathy.

The sample in question was peripheral blood mononuclear cells (PBMCs), obtained at new diagnosis, from a patient treated with antithyroid drugs. These receptor sequences come from a woman under 40 with Graves disease.

As concerns this clonotype: A far larger clone is just one base off, so this is likely a read error. The missing conserved phenylalanine or tryptophan at the end of this CDR3 makes a read error likely. The chain links TRBV11-2 to TRBJ2-1; 7 bases agree with TRBD1. Matching the DNA end better, TRBJ2-5 makes the J call doubtful. The CDR3 runs 15 residues. Germline CDR1 is SGHAT and CDR2 is FQNNGV. This CDR3 reads CASSLWDSLTETQYS. The CDR3, as DNA: TGTGCCAGCAGCTTATGGGACAGCCTTACAGAGACCCAGTACTCC.

This clonotype occurred many times. The rearrangement joins TRBV3-1 to TRBJ1-2, with D perhaps TRBD1 (5 bases). Germline values: CDR1 LGHDT, CDR2 YNNKEL (reference sequence). This CDR3 is 14 amino acids long. Trimming left V 6 bases short and J 0 bases short, with 11 bases between. DNA for the CDR3: TGTGCCAGCAGTCCGACGACAGCTAACTATGGCTACACCTTC. This encodes CASSPTTANYGYTF. Based on the CDR3 plus reference TRBV3-1 and TRBJ1-2, the full variable domain is DTAVSQTPKYLVTQMGNDKSIKCEQNLGHDTMYWYKQDSKKFLKIMFSYNNKELIINETVPNRFSPKSPDKAHLNLHINSLELGDSAVYFCASSPTTANYGYTFGSGTRLTVV.

Many counts were recorded for this clonotype. V usage is TRBV28 and J usage is TRBJ2-1, with 9 bases aligning to TRBD1. CDR1 is MDHEN and CDR2 is SYDVKM in the germline V gene. CDR3 length: 14 amino acids. The ends lost 7 bases at V and 7 bases at J; junction bases unmatched: 8. CDR3 loop: CASIRQGGGNEQFF. The CDR3 coding sequence is TGTGCCAGCATCCGACAGGGGGGAGGGAATGAGCAGTTCTTC.

This rearrangement joins TRBV5-1 to TRBJ1-2, with 9 bases lining up with TRBD1. The V gene end was trimmed by 4 bases and the J gene end by 5 bases; junction bases not matched to a gene: 6. Germline V gene lookup returns CDR1 SGHRS and CDR2 YFSETQ. The CDR3 is 14 residues long. CDR3 loop: CASSTTTGGYGYTF. The CDR3 DNA follows: TGCGCCAGCAGCACGACGACAGGGGGATATGGCTACACCTTC.

This clonotype has a count of ten or more. The V call is TRBV6-1, the J call TRBJ1-2; no clear D gene. The CDR3 totals 13 residues. V shed 3 bases and J shed 5 bases, with 10 bases lying between them. CDR1 is MNHNS and CDR2 is SASEGT in the germline V gene. The DNA for the CDR3 is TGTGCCAGCAGTGAGGGCAGGTATTATGGCTACACCTTC. Translated, it gives CASSEGRYYGYTF.

This clonotype was counted many times. The chain couples TRBV5-1 to TRBJ2-7; TRBD2 matches at 11 bases. Germline V lookup: CDR1 SGHRS, CDR2 YFSETQ. This CDR3 spans 14 amino acids. J was trimmed by 3 bases and V by 4 bases; bases with no gene match: 3. CDR3 coding DNA: TGCGCCAGCAGCCCAGGGACTAGCGGCTACGAGCAGTACTTC. Translated: CASSPGTSGYEQYF.

This clonotype was seen ten or more times. This sequence joins TRBV20-1 and TRBJ2-5; D is undetermined. The CDR3 loop spans 15 amino acids. Trimming removed 0 bases at V and 1 base at J, with 12 bases between. Germline V CDR1 and CDR2: DFQATT, SNEGSKA (reference sequence). The CDR3 DNA sequence: TGCAGTGCTAGAGATGCTACTAACGGCCAAGAGACCCAGTACTTC. This encodes CSARDATNGQETQYF.

The V gene is TRBV6-2 or TRBV6-3, the J gene TRBJ2-1; D perhaps matches TRBD2 (5 bases). Germline CDR1 and CDR2: MNHEY and SVGEGT. There are 16 residues in the CDR3. Trimming removed 0 bases at V and 8 bases at J, with 17 bases between. This chain's CDR3 is CASSYSVASKPHEQFF. The DNA for the CDR3 is TGTGCCAGCAGTTACTCGGTGGCTAGCAAGCCCCATGAGCAGTTCTTC.

The chain uses TRBV19 and TRBJ2-1, with 7 nucleotides matching TRBD1. This CDR3 has 11 amino acids. Germline loops: CDR1 LNHDA, CDR2 SQIVND (reference sequence). V trimming: 7 bases; J trimming: 12 bases; junction bases outside the gene matches: 6. The CDR3 is CASNNRGRQFF. The CDR3 nucleotides read TGTGCCAGTAACAACAGGGGCAGGCAGTTCTTC.

The J gene is TRBJ1-1, the V gene TRBV19; 10 bases are shared with TRBD1. V trimming: 4 bases; J trimming: 1 base; junction bases outside the gene matches: 6. The CDR3 extends over 16 amino acids. Germline CDR1 reads LNHDA; CDR2 reads SQIVND (reference sequence). CDR3 nucleotides: TGTGCCAGTAGTACAAGGACAGGGGGGCCGAACACTGAAGCTTTCTTT. As protein: CASSTRTGGPNTEAFF.

In its sample, this clonotype was seen many times. J is TRBJ1-5 and V is TRBV7-9; 8 bases agree with TRBD1. The junction had 5 bases not matched to a gene; V was cut back by 5 bases and J by 5 bases. Per the germline V gene, CDR1 is SEHNR and CDR2 is FQNEAQ (reference sequence). This CDR3 contains 14 residues. The CDR3 reads CASSHGTGDQPQHF. DNA for the CDR3: TGTGCCAGCAGCCACGGGACAGGCGATCAGCCCCAGCATTTT.

The rearrangement links TRBV7-9 to TRBJ1-6, with a weak D call TRBD1 (5 bases). This CDR3 has 14 residues. V lost 5 bases and J lost 8, with 13 bases in between. Germline assignment: CDR1 SEHNR and CDR2 FQNEAQ (reference sequence). CDR3 DNA: TGTGCCAGCAGCCCGACGGGGCCGGATTCACCCCTCCACTTT. It specifies CASSPTGPDSPLHF. The whole variable domain, remainder taken from reference TRBV7-9 and TRBJ1-6, is DTGVSQNPRHKITKRGQNVTFRCDPISEHNRLYWYRQTLGQGPEFLTYFQNEAQLEKSRLLSDRFSAERPKGSFSTLEIQRTEQGDSAMYLCASSPTGPDSPLHFGNGTRLTVT.

Turning to this clonotype: This may arise from a read error, as a much more abundant clone is one base away. The CDR3 here is CASSPFDLRGTTEAFF. The CDR3 DNA follows: TGTGCCAGCAGCCCTTTCGACCTCAGGGGCACCACTGAAGCTTTCTTT. The rearrangement joins TRBV5-4 to TRBJ1-1, with TRBD1 as a possible D gene (6 bases). V shed 4 bases and J shed 4 bases, with 20 bases lying between them. Germline V lookup: CDR1 SGHNT, CDR2 YYREEE (reference sequence). The CDR3 runs to 16 residues. The whole variable domain, remainder taken from reference TRBV5-4 and TRBJ1-1, is ETGVTQSPTHLIKTRGQQVTLRCSSQSGHNTVSWYQQALGQGPQFIFQYYREEENGRGNFPPRFSGLQFPNYSSELNVNALELDDSALYLCASSPFDLRGTTEAFFGQGTRLTVV.

The table lists this clonotype with many counts. The CDR3 DNA sequence: TGCGCCAGCAGCTTGGACGGCGGGGGGGACACCGGGGAGCTGTTTTTT. Residues: CASSLDGGGDTGELFF. The chain uses TRBV5-1 and TRBJ2-2, with TRBD2 identical over 9 bases. The V gene's germline CDR1 is SGHRS and CDR2 YFSETQ. V dropped 0 bases and J dropped 3; count of bases not matched to a gene: 3. This CDR3 is built from 16 residues. The full variable domain, in which reference TRBV5-1 and TRBJ2-2 provide the parts outside the CDR3, is KAGVTQTPRYLIKTRGQQVTLSCSPISGHRSVSWYQQTPGQGLQFLFEYFSETQRNKGNFPGRFSGRQFSNSRSEMNVSTLELGDSALYLCASSLDGGGDTGELFFGEGSRLTVL.